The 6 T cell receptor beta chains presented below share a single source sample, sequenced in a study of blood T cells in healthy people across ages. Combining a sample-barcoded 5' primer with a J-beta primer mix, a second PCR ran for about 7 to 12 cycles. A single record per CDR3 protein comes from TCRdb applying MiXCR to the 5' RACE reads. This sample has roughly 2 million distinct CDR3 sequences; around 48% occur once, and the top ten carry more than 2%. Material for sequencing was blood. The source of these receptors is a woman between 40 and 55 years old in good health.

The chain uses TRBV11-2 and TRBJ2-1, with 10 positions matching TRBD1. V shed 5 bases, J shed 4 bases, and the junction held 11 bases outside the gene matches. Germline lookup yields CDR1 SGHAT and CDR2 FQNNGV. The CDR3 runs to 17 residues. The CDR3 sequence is CASSHTRRTGGYNEQFF. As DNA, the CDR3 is TGTGCCAGCAGCCACACCCGACGGACAGGGGGGTACAATGAGCAGTTCTTC.

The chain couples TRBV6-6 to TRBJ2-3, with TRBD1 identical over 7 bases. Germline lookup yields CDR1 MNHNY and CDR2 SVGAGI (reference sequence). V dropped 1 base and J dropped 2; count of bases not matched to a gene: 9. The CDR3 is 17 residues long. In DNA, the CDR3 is TGTGCCAGCAGTTACTTGGGGGACAGCGGCTTCACAGATACGCAGTATTTT. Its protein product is CASSYLGDSGFTDTQYF.

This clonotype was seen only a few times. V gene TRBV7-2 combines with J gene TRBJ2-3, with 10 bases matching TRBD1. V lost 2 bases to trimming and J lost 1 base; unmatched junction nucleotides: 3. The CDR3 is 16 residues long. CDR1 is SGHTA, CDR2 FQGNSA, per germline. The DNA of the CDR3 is TGTGCCAGCAGCTTATCGGGGACAGGGGGCACAGATACGCAGTATTTT. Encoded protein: CASSLSGTGGTDTQYF.

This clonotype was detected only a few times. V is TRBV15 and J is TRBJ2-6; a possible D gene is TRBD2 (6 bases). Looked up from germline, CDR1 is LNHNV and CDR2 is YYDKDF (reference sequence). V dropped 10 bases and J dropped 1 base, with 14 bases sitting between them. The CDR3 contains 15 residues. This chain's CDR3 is CAISGGRSGANVLTF. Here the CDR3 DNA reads TGTGCCATCTCCGGGGGACGGTCTGGGGCCAACGTCCTGACTTTC. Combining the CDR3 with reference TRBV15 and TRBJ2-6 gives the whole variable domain DAMVIQNPRYQVTQFGKPVTLSCSQTLNHNVMYWYQQKSSQAPKLLFHYYDKDFNNEADTPDNFQSRRPNTSFCFLDIRSPGLGDTAMYLCAISGGRSGANVLTFGAGSRLTVL.

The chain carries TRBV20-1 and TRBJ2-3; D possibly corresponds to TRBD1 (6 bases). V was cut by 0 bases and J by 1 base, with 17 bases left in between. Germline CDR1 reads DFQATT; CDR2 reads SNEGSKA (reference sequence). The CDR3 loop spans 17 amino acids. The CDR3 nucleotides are TGCAGTGCTAGAGATGGGGCCAGGGGCCACGGCACAGATACGCAGTATTTT. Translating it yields CSARDGARGHGTDTQYF.

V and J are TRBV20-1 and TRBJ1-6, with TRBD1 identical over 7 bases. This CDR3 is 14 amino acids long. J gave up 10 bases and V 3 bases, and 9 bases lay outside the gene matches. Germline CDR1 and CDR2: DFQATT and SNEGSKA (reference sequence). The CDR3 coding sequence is TGCAGTGCTAGTACACAGGGGACGGGATCACCCCTCCACTTT. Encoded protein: CSASTQGTGSPLHF.